This passage covers 32 T cell receptor beta chains from one sample sequenced in a study of blood T cell repertoires in COVID-19. Sequencing used immunoSEQ multiplex PCR; TCRdb keeps in-frame clones, though not all of them. Of fewer than 350,000 clones listed, about 86% are singletons. Material: peripheral blood. The receptor source for this set is a woman in her 30s with COVID-19, enrolled during active disease.

The chain employs TRBV11-2 and TRBJ2-4; weak D call: TRBD1 (6 bases). Looked up from germline, CDR1 is SGHAT and CDR2 is FQNNGV. The V end was cut by 0 bases, the J end by 9 bases, with 12 bases between. This CDR3 comprises 14 residues. The CDR3 here is CASSLDLGALIQYF. The CDR3 DNA sequence: TGTGCCAGCAGCTTAGACCTGGGGGCTCTCATTCAGTACTTC.

The rearrangement joins TRBV28 to TRBJ2-5; weak D call: TRBD1 (5 bases). CDR3 size: 14 residues. The V end lost 7 bases, the J end lost 1 base, and 13 bases lay between the germline ends. Per the germline V gene, CDR1 is MDHEN and CDR2 is SYDVKM. The CDR3 sequence: CASTSSGFQETQYF. The CDR3 DNA sequence: TGTGCCAGCACTTCGTCAGGGTTCCAAGAGACCCAGTACTTC.

The rearrangement links TRBV6-5 to TRBJ2-7, with D maybe TRBD2 (6 bases). Germline assignment: CDR1 MNHEY and CDR2 SVGAGI. V dropped 6 bases and J dropped 0 bases, with 12 bases sitting between them. This CDR3 spans 14 amino acids. CDR3 sequence: CASRPPGLSYEQYF. The CDR3 coding sequence is TGTGCCAGCAGACCCCCGGGACTCTCCTACGAGCAGTACTTC.

This chain uses TRBV7-9 with TRBJ2-7, with a tentative D call TRBD1 (6 bases). Germline loops: CDR1 SEHNR, CDR2 FQNEAQ (reference sequence). This CDR3 comprises 13 residues. V was pared by 5 bases and J by 6 bases, with 14 bases between. CDR3 DNA sequence: TGTGCCAGCAGCCCCCGGGACATTGGCGAGCAGTACTTC. This gives the protein CASSPRDIGEQYF. Combining the CDR3 with reference TRBV7-9 and TRBJ2-7 gives the whole variable domain DTGVSQNPRHKITKRGQNVTFRCDPISEHNRLYWYRQTLGQGPEFLTYFQNEAQLEKSRLLSDRFSAERPKGSFSTLEIQRTEQGDSAMYLCASSPRDIGEQYFGPGTRLTVT.

The chain carries TRBV14 and TRBJ2-7; 9 nucleotides match TRBD2. V shed 8 bases and J 3 bases; nucleotides not matched to a gene: 11. CDR3 length: 15 amino acids. Germline-derived CDR1 and CDR2 are SGHDN and FVKESK. For the CDR3, the DNA is TGTGCCAGCTCGGTTGTAGCGGGGGCGCGCTACGAGCAGTACTTC. This codes for CASSVVAGARYEQYF. The complete variable domain, with remaining parts taken from reference TRBV14 and TRBJ2-7, reads EAGVTQFPSHSVIEKGQTVTLRCDPISGHDNLYWYRRVMGKEIKFLLHFVKESKQDESGMPNNRFLAERTGGTYSTLKVQPAELEDSGVYFCASSVVAGARYEQYFGPGTRLTVT.

The rearrangement links TRBV11-2 to TRBJ2-3; 9 bases line up with TRBD2. CDR1 and CDR2 from the germline V gene are SGHAT and FQNNGV. V dropped 5 bases and J dropped 5; count of bases not matched to a gene: 20. This CDR3 contains 19 residues. The CDR3 is CASSHRPGLASFPRDTQYF. CDR3 bases: TGTGCCAGCAGCCACCGGCCGGGACTAGCCTCCTTCCCCCGAGATACGCAGTATTTT.

The V call is TRBV6-4, the J call TRBJ2-2, with D uncertain. The CDR3 is 13 amino acids. Trimming pared 4 bases from V and 1 base from J, leaving 4 bases between. Germline lookup yields CDR1 MRHNA and CDR2 SNTAGT. The CDR3 nucleotides are TGTGCCAGCAGTGCCGTGAACACCGGGGAGCTGTTTTTT. Protein sequence: CASSAVNTGELFF.

The chain carries TRBV11-2 and TRBJ2-7; TRBD2 aligns across 10 bases. Trimming at V came to 5 bases and at J to 4 bases, leaving 8 bases not matched to a gene. CDR1 and CDR2 from the germline V gene are SGHAT and FQNNGV. This CDR3 region has 15 residues. CDR3 in DNA: TGTGCCAGCAGCGACGAGCGGGGGGGCCCTTACGAGCAGTACTTC. The encoded protein is CASSDERGGPYEQYF.

The gene calls are TRBV29-1 and TRBJ2-3; D gene ambiguous. The germline V and J ends were trimmed by 5 bases and 6 bases, with 15 bases remaining between them. Germline-derived CDR1 and CDR2 are SQVTM and ANQGSEA. There are 13 residues in the CDR3. The CDR3 DNA follows: TGCAGCGTTTACGTCACAGTTGTGGATACGCAGTATTTT. Protein product: CSVYVTVVDTQYF.

This clone has only one observation. The CDR3 loop is CASSFTSGEYEQYF. Here the CDR3 DNA reads TGTGCCAGCAGCTTCACTAGCGGGGAGTACGAGCAGTACTTC. The chain recombines TRBV7-2 with TRBJ2-7; 10 bases line up with TRBD2. The CDR3 is 14 amino acids. Per germline, CDR1 SGHTA and CDR2 FQGNSA. V shed 3 bases and J 4 bases; nucleotides not matched to a gene: 3.

V gene TRBV3-1 (or the pseudogene TRBV3-2) combines with J gene TRBJ1-6; 8 nucleotides align to TRBD1. The V segment lost 1 base and the J segment 7 bases; nucleotides outside the gene matches: 9. There are 17 residues in the CDR3. In germline, CDR1 is LGHDT, CDR2 YNNKEL (reference sequence). CDR3 in amino acids: CASSQVGGRGPNSPLHF. The CDR3 bases are TGTGCCAGCAGCCAAGTGGGGGGCAGGGGGCCGAATTCACCCCTCCACTTT.

This clone has a single count. The rearrangement uses TRBV20-1 and TRBJ2-1, with 12 bases that match TRBD2. Trimming at V came to 3 bases and at J to 8 bases, leaving 2 bases not matched to a gene. The CDR3 length is 13 residues. Per germline, CDR1 DFQATT and CDR2 SNEGSKA (reference sequence). The CDR3 DNA sequence: TGCAGTGCTAGTCCTAGCGGGAGGGATGAGCAGTTCTTC. It codes for CSASPSGRDEQFF.

This clone has just one count. The J gene is TRBJ2-7, the V gene TRBV29-1; D is unresolved. Germline V gives CDR1 SQVTM, CDR2 ANQGSEA. CDR3 size: 13 residues. Between the trimmed V and J ends, which lost 0 bases and 4 bases, there was a span of 10 bases. CDR3 region: CSVEDASRYEQYF. CDR3 coding DNA: TGCAGCGTTGAAGACGCTAGTAGGTACGAGCAGTACTTC.

This chain joins TRBV6-8 and TRBJ1-1; no firm D call. The length of the CDR3 is 13 residues. The germline V gene has CDR1 MNHGY and CDR2 SAAAGT. V lost 8 bases and J lost 1, with 11 bases in between. CDR3 sequence reads: CASVRGGNTEAFF. The CDR3, as DNA: TGTGCCAGCGTGAGAGGAGGGAACACTGAAGCTTTCTTT.

The V and J genes are TRBV2 and TRBJ1-3, with D maybe TRBD1 (6 bases). V was pared by 3 bases and J by 2 bases, with 17 bases between. The CDR3 is 17 amino acids. CDR1 is SNHLY, CDR2 FYNNEI, per germline. The CDR3 region is CASSDDPTGSAGNTIYF. The DNA for the CDR3 is TGTGCCAGCAGTGACGACCCCACAGGGTCAGCTGGAAACACCATATATTTT.

V gene TRBV7-9 combines with J gene TRBJ1-1; D remains unclear. Germline CDR1 reads SEHNR; CDR2 reads FQNEAQ (reference sequence). V was pared by 10 bases and J by 3 bases, with 3 bases between. CDR3 size: 9 residues. The CDR3 DNA follows: TGTGCCATCTACACTGAAGCTTTCTTT. It is translated as CAIYTEAFF.

V is TRBV14 and J is TRBJ2-1; D not resolved. Germline V lookup: CDR1 SGHDN, CDR2 FVKESK. The CDR3 is 15 amino acids. Trimming took off 0 bases at V and 7 bases at J, with 13 bases between the two ends. The CDR3 region has the DNA TGTGCCAGCAGCCAAGAACTCCTCTTTAGAAATGAGCAGTTCTTC. Its translation: CASSQELLFRNEQFF. Together with reference TRBV14 and TRBJ2-1, the CDR3 gives the full variable domain: EAGVTQFPSHSVIEKGQTVTLRCDPISGHDNLYWYRRVMGKEIKFLLHFVKESKQDESGMPNNRFLAERTGGTYSTLKVQPAELEDSGVYFCASSQELLFRNEQFFGPGTRLTVL.

The rearrangement links TRBV4-1 to TRBJ1-2; D might be TRBD1 (5 bases). This CDR3 region has 15 residues. Trimming pared 5 bases from V and 6 bases from J, leaving 19 bases between. Germline CDR1 is MGHRA and CDR2 is YSYEKL. CDR3 sequence reads: CASSSRAGGANGYTF. The CDR3 DNA is TGCGCCAGCAGCTCACGCGCTGGAGGGGCGAATGGCTACACCTTC.

The chain joins TRBV11-1 to TRBJ1-3; D is perhaps TRBD1 (6 bases). Germline assignment: CDR1 SGHAT and CDR2 FQDESV (reference sequence). Trimming removed 5 bases at V and 0 bases at J, with 14 bases between. CDR3 size: 16 residues. The CDR3 bases are TGTGCCAGCAGCCCTAGACAGGTGTCCTCTGGAAACACCATATATTTT. It translates to CASSPRQVSSGNTIYF.

The rearrangement uses TRBV12-3 or TRBV12-4 and TRBJ2-7; D ambiguous. Trimming removed 4 bases at V and 5 bases at J, with 12 bases between. The CDR3 totals 13 residues. The CDR3 spells CASSSPYEHEQYF. In DNA form, the CDR3 reads TGTGCCAGCAGTTCCCCCTACGAGCACGAGCAGTACTTC.

This clone was counted once. The chain combines TRBV2 with TRBJ2-2, with D hard to call. In germline, CDR1 is SNHLY, CDR2 FYNNEI. The CDR3 contains 14 residues. V was pared by 7 bases and J by 5 bases, with 14 bases between. The CDR3 sequence is CASTLPGGTGELFF. CDR3 bases: TGTGCCAGCACCCTGCCGGGTGGGACCGGGGAGCTGTTTTTT.

This chain connects TRBV5-1 to TRBJ2-3, with TRBD2 matching over 8 bases. The CDR3 is made up of 15 amino acids. Germline CDR1 reads SGHRS; CDR2 reads YFSETQ. J was trimmed by 4 bases and V by 3 bases; bases with no gene match: 7. CDR3 coding DNA: TGCGCCAGCAGCTCATTAGCGGGGAGGGCAGATACGCAGTATTTT. Its protein is CASSSLAGRADTQYF.

A few counts support this clone. The J gene is TRBJ1-2, the V gene TRBV12-3 or TRBV12-4; D unclear. This CDR3 has 11 amino acids. Trimming left V 7 bases short and J 7 bases short, with 10 bases between. CDR3 nucleotide sequence: TGTGCCAGCACCAAACGAGGTGGCTACACCTTC. It codes for CASTKRGGYTF.

The chain employs TRBV14 and TRBJ2-2, with 7 bases that match TRBD2. Trimming cost V 2 bases and J 2 bases; bases outside gene matches: 17. CDR3 length equals 20 residues. Per the germline V gene, CDR1 is SGHDN and CDR2 is FVKESK. The CDR3 region has the DNA TGTGCCAGCAGCCAACCCCGTGTTTTGGGTCGGGGGGTCAACACCGGGGAGCTGTTTTTT. It specifies CASSQPRVLGRGVNTGELFF.

This clone was seen once. The rearrangement joins TRBV2 to TRBJ2-1; TRBD2 matches 8 bases. Germline CDR1 SNHLY, CDR2 FYNNEI. V was clipped by 0 bases and J by 5 bases; unmatched bases: 9. This CDR3 region has 17 residues. The CDR3 DNA is TGTGCCAGCAGTGAAGCGCTTACGGGGGGGTTCGACAATGAGCAGTTCTTC. Encoded protein: CASSEALTGGFDNEQFF.

This chain uses TRBV9 with TRBJ1-2; D is perhaps TRBD1 (6 bases). V lost 1 base and J lost 2, with 15 bases in between. The CDR3 is 16 amino acids. Germline V CDR1 and CDR2: SGDLS, YYNGEE. CDR3 sequence: CASSVPVAGANYGYTF. The CDR3 region has the DNA TGTGCCAGCAGCGTACCCGTAGCAGGGGCCAACTATGGCTACACCTTC.

The chain is built from TRBV25-1 and TRBJ2-5, with D tentatively TRBD1 (5 bases). The V and J ends lost 4 bases and 5 bases respectively, with 14 bases between them. In germline, CDR1 is MGHDK, CDR2 SYGVNS. The CDR3 extends over 14 amino acids. Here the CDR3 DNA reads TGTGCCAGCAGTGGCCCAGGGATCGGTGAGACCCAGTACTTC. It yields the protein CASSGPGIGETQYF.

This chain links TRBV5-1 with TRBJ2-1; 10 nucleotides align to TRBD1. The CDR3 loop spans 21 amino acids. CDR1 SGHRS and CDR2 YFSETQ come from the germline V gene. V was clipped by 3 bases and J by 0 bases; unmatched bases: 18. The CDR3 protein is CASSSLSSGQGSGSSYNEQFF. The CDR3 DNA sequence: TGCGCCAGCAGCTCGCTATCTTCGGGACAGGGGAGCGGGAGCTCCTACAATGAGCAGTTCTTC.

The chain joins TRBV5-1 to TRBJ2-1; 8 nucleotides align to TRBD2. The CDR3 is made up of 14 amino acids. Per germline, CDR1 SGHRS and CDR2 YFSETQ. Trimming removed 9 bases from V and 6 bases from J; junction bases left unmatched: 11. CDR3 amino acids: CATSGRGFGNEQFF. The CDR3 DNA is TGCGCCACCTCCGGGAGGGGGTTCGGCAATGAGCAGTTCTTC.

The chain carries TRBV19 and TRBJ2-7, with a tentative D call TRBD2 (7 bases). This CDR3 is built from 14 residues. The V gene's germline CDR1 is LNHDA and CDR2 SQIVND (reference sequence). Trimming removed 9 bases at V and 4 bases at J, with 19 bases between. The CDR3 DNA reads TGTGCCAGCCAACCGACGGGGGGCATTTACGAGCAGTACTTC. Residues: CASQPTGGIYEQYF.

This clone occurred a few times. This chain uses TRBV7-9 with TRBJ2-7; D is perhaps TRBD2 (5 bases). The germline V and J ends were trimmed by 2 bases and 2 bases, with 16 bases remaining between them. Germline lookup yields CDR1 SEHNR and CDR2 FQNEAQ (reference sequence). This CDR3 has 16 residues. The CDR3 sequence is CASSLIVGEHPYEQYF. CDR3 coding DNA: TGTGCCAGCAGCTTAATTGTCGGGGAGCACCCCTACGAGCAGTACTTC.

J is TRBJ2-5 and V is TRBV5-4; 11 bases match TRBD2. V lost 3 bases, J lost 9 bases, and 13 bases stayed unmatched. This CDR3 spans 16 amino acids. CDR1 is SGHNT and CDR2 is YYREEE in the germline V gene (reference sequence). The CDR3 DNA follows: TGTGCCAGCAGCTATAAAGGACTAGCGGGTGGTCAGGCCCAGTACTTC. This gives the protein CASSYKGLAGGQAQYF. Looking up the rest from reference TRBV5-4 and TRBJ2-5 gives the full variable domain: ETGVTQSPTHLIKTRGQQVTLRCSSQSGHNTVSWYQQALGQGPQFIFQYYREEENGRGNFPPRFSGLQFPNYSSELNVNALELDDSALYLCASSYKGLAGGQAQYFGPGTRLLVL.